This TCR beta chain was sequenced in a study of T cells in localized non-small cell lung cancer. Notes on the study in general: A median of approximately 60 of the top 100 tumor clones appeared in adjacent lung, which was paired and uninvolved.

This CDR3 spans 19 amino acids. Losses at the gene ends were 5 bases for V and 4 bases for J; bases not matched to a gene: 12. Germline CDR1 is SEHNR and CDR2 is FQNEAQ (reference sequence). Worth noting for this clone: The antigen remains unidentified.

The assay was immunoSEQ multiplex PCR, and TCRdb's table has in-frame clones only and misses some. The sample comprises tens of thousands of clones, more than 75% of which are singletons, and 13% rests with the top ten. Sequencing used peripheral blood, obtained before any cancer treatment. This TCR was sampled from a female donor over 55 with stage III squamous cell lung carcinoma. This chain uses TRBV7-9 with TRBJ2-1; 15 bases align to TRBD2. The CDR3 region has the DNA TGTGCCAGCAGCATACCCGGACTAGCGGGAGGGCCTATGTACAATGAGCAGTTCTTC. Translating it yields CASSIPGLAGGPMYNEQFF.